This T cell receptor (beta chain) derives from a study of regulatory and conventional T cells in RAG deficiency. Study outcomes and limitations: Patient subsets had shorter CDR3s; Omenn Treg-Tconv overlap exceeded 80%.

This clone was detected once. Its specificity is not known. The sorted conventional CD4+ T cells were CD25-low and CD127-high, with genomic DNA sequenced. Using immunoSEQ multiplex PCR, the repertoire was profiled, and TCRdb retains in-frame clones only, with some absent. The sample carries approximately 48,000 clones, about 87% recorded once. The V gene's germline CDR1 is LNHDA and CDR2 SQIVND (reference sequence). Losses at the gene ends were 5 bases for V and 2 bases for J; bases not matched to a gene: 8. This CDR3 is 16 amino acids long. These same records also appear under a second study, on regulatory T cells. That study reports: Amplification used 52 TRBV primers and 13 TRBJ primers.

The sample comprised CD4+ effector T cells sorted from blood. The receptor comes from a human donor in good health. The V gene is TRBV19, the J gene TRBJ1-3; 8 nucleotides agree with TRBD1. The CDR3 here is CASSLGQGETGNTIYF. The CDR3 nucleotides read TGTGCCAGTAGTCTCGGACAGGGCGAGACTGGAAACACCATATATTTT.